Described below is a single TCR beta chain sequence and its context. Using immunoSEQ multiplex PCR, the repertoire was profiled, and TCRdb retains in-frame clones only, with some absent. This sample has fewer than 45,000 clones; roughly 91% occur once, and the top ten carry over 0.55%. This entry is derived from a study of OX40 agonist ivuxolimab in advanced cancers. Deletions cut 3 bases from V and 5 bases from J, with 10 bases between. The V gene's germline CDR1 is SGHTA and CDR2 FQGTGA. The CDR3 has 13 residues. Sequencing was performed on CD4+ or CD8+ T cells sorted from blood, taken in a trial of the OX40 agonist ivuxolimab. The source of this sequence is an adult with an advanced solid tumor such as melanoma, head and neck, liver or kidney cancer. The chain uses TRBV7-3 and TRBJ2-5; D may correspond to TRBD1 or TRBD2 (5 bases each). CDR3 amino acids: CASSFGARETQYF. CDR3 DNA sequence: TGTGCCAGCAGCTTCGGGGCTCGGGAGACCCAGTACTTC.